These 3 T cell receptor beta chains were sequenced from one sample in a study of T cells in Graves' hyperthyroidism and ophthalmopathy. What was amplified from RNA transcripts were TCR beta CDR3 regions. The HTBI primer set was used in a first-round RT-PCR of the TCR CDR3. TCRdb reprocessed the multiplex PCR reads with MiXCR, giving one entry per CDR3 protein. This sample has 500,000 to 750,000 distinct CDR3 sequences; around 16% occur once, and the top ten carry around 7.3%. The sequenced sample was blood. The receptor source for this set is a woman aged 30 to 39 with Graves' hyperthyroidism.

This clonotype was picked up a small number of times. The gene calls are TRBV6-1 and TRBJ2-1; 7 bases are shared with TRBD2. From germline, CDR1 is MNHNS and CDR2 SASEGT. The CDR3 runs to 16 residues. V lost 9 bases and J lost 4; bases outside the gene matches: 15. Here the CDR3 reads CASRGPTRGFYNEQFF. In DNA, the CDR3 is TGTGCCAGTCGGGGTCCTACGCGGGGGTTTTACAATGAGCAGTTCTTC.

The gene calls are TRBV7-2 and TRBJ2-1, with 12 nucleotides matching TRBD2. Trimming cost V 3 bases and J 1 base; bases outside gene matches: 4. CDR1 and CDR2 (germline): SGHTA, FQGNSA. The CDR3 runs to 17 residues. Here the CDR3 DNA reads TGTGCCAGCAGCTTGACTAGCGGGAGCTCGTCCTACAATGAGCAGTTCTTC. This codes for CASSLTSGSSSYNEQFF.

This clonotype was observed many times. The chain joins TRBV6-1 to TRBJ2-7; the match to TRBD1 covers 9 bases. In germline, CDR1 is MNHNS, CDR2 SASEGT. The CDR3 spans 15 residues. The V segment lost 6 bases and the J segment 7 bases; nucleotides outside the gene matches: 13. CDR3 in amino acids: CASRGGWGQGGEQYF. DNA of the CDR3: TGTGCCAGCAGGGGGGGGTGGGGACAGGGCGGAGAGCAGTACTTC.